Presented here are 8 T cell receptor beta chains from one specimen sequenced in a study of regulatory T cells in long-lasting Graves disease (dated by TCRdb to the early 2020s). The time point label of this sample denotes: newly diagnosed GD, antithyroid drugs for less than 3 months. For both TCR sequencing and RNA sequencing, RNA was extracted from PBMCs using TRIzol. Library construction relied on multiplex PCR. Sequencing used an Illumina HiSeq 4000. TCR beta libraries were built with iRepertoire HTBI primers and Arm-PCR amplification of CDR3 regions. TCRdb reanalyzed the raw reads on its own, using fastp at Q25 for trimming and MiXCR for clone calling, and kept in-frame beta chains. Each CDR3 protein appears once, grouped with its most common genes and DNA. The sample contains about 610,000 distinct CDR3 sequences, roughly 16% of them found a single time. The ten biggest clones cover around 12% of the sample.

The sample was also reused in another study, on T cells in Graves' hyperthyroidism and ophthalmopathy.

Material: peripheral blood mononuclear cells (PBMCs), obtained at new diagnosis, from a patient treated with antithyroid drugs. The receptors were sampled from a man in his late teens or twenties with Graves disease. Donor details come from another sample of the same person, matched by shared clones.

This clonotype was detected ten times or more. V and J are TRBV5-1 and TRBJ2-7; 9 nucleotides agree with TRBD2. Trimming took 4 bases from V and 5 from J; bases not matched to a gene: 13. This CDR3 region has 16 residues. Germline CDR1 is SGHRS and CDR2 is YFSETQ. The CDR3 DNA reads TGCGCCAGCAGCCTTGGGGTGGTAGCGGGAGTCGACGAGCAGTACTTC. This encodes CASSLGVVAGVDEQYF.

This clonotype has ten or more counts. The chain carries TRBV20-1 and TRBJ1-1; a weak D match, TRBD1 (6 bases). This CDR3 spans 13 amino acids. Trimming took off 0 bases at V and 10 bases at J, with 15 bases between the two ends. Germline V gives CDR1 DFQATT, CDR2 SNEGSKA (reference sequence). CDR3: CSARDGGPQGAFF. The CDR3 DNA is TGCAGTGCTAGAGATGGAGGACCACAGGGAGCTTTCTTT.

This clonotype was observed many times. The chain uses TRBV30 and TRBJ1-2; no firm D call. This CDR3 spans 12 amino acids. The V and J ends lost 0 bases and 2 bases respectively, with 4 bases between them. The V gene's germline CDR1 is GTSNPN and CDR2 SVGIG (reference sequence). In DNA, the CDR3 is TGTGCCTGGAGTGTAAACAACTATGGCTACACCTTC. Encoded protein: CAWSVNNYGYTF.

This clonotype was detected ten times or more. The chain recombines TRBV12-3 or TRBV12-4 with TRBJ1-1; TRBD1 is a possible D gene (6 bases). The CDR3 is made up of 15 amino acids. Trimming left V 2 bases short and J 4 bases short, with 14 bases between. CDR3 amino acids: CASSLNQDRSTEAFF. The CDR3 DNA follows: TGTGCCAGCAGTTTAAACCAGGACAGATCCACTGAAGCTTTCTTT.

This clonotype was counted at least ten times. This rearrangement joins TRBV28 to TRBJ1-5; a weak D match, TRBD1 (6 bases). The CDR3 sequence is 17 residues long. V was cut by 3 bases and J by 7 bases, with 22 bases left in between. CDR1 is MDHEN and CDR2 is SYDVKM in the germline V gene. In DNA, the CDR3 is TGTGCCAGCAGTTTTTCCGGGGGCTTACGATTTCAGCAGCCCCAGCATTTT. Amino acids: CASSFSGGLRFQQPQHF. Full variable domain (remainder filled in from reference TRBV28 and TRBJ1-5): DVKVTQSSRYLVKRTGEKVFLECVQDMDHENMFWYRQDPGLGLRLIYFSYDVKMKEKGDIPEGYSVSREKKERFSLILESASTNQTSMYLCASSFSGGLRFQQPQHFGDGTRLSIL.

This clonotype was detected only a few times. A much larger clone lies one base from this, so it may be a read error. The CDR3 loop is CSVDGLAGGVGSYNEQLF. In nucleotides, the CDR3 is TGCAGCGTTGATGGACTAGCGGGAGGAGTAGGGTCCTACAATGAGCAGCTCTTC. The chain employs TRBV29-1 and TRBJ2-1; 14 positions match TRBD2. The germline CDR1 and CDR2 sequences are SQVTM and ANQGSEA. The CDR3 is 18 amino acids.

On this clonotype itself: At one of its ends the junction is not consistent with the germline gene, which may arise from a read error. The chain combines TRBV5-8 with TRBJ2-1, with TRBD2 identical over 11 bases. This CDR3 spans 14 amino acids. CDR1 and CDR2 from the germline V gene are SGHTS and YDEGEE. DNA of the CDR3: TGTGCCAGCAGCTTGGTGGGACTAGCGGATGAGGAGTTCTTC. Its translation: CASSLVGLADEEFF. The entire variable domain, with the rest obtained from reference TRBV5-8 and TRBJ2-1, is as follows: EAGVTQSPTHLIKTRGQQATLRCSPISGHTSVYWYQQALGLGLQFLLWYDEGEERNRGNFPPRFSGRQFPNYSSELNVNALELEDSALYLCASSLVGLADEEFFGPGTRLTVL.

The V gene is TRBV11-2, the J gene TRBJ2-3; D is ambiguous. V was clipped by 6 bases and J by 6 bases, with 13 bases between them. CDR1 SGHAT and CDR2 FQNNGV come from the germline V gene. The CDR3 consists of 13 residues. The CDR3 reads CASRIEGGDTQYF. Here the CDR3 DNA reads TGTGCCAGCAGGATCGAAGGTGGGGATACGCAGTATTTT.